This T cell receptor (beta chain) was recovered during a study of T cells after yellow fever vaccination. Overall study results and limits: A weaker but faster secondary response was observed, peaking on day 5 versus 15.

V lost 2 bases, J lost 4 bases, and 4 bases lay in between. This CDR3 comprises 11 residues. Germline CDR1 reads SGHRS; CDR2 reads YFSETQ. The 5'RACE template-switching step produced TCR cDNA and added a universal primer site and UMIs. TCRdb redid the calling of the 5' RACE reads with MiXCR, one entry per CDR3 protein. Among hundreds of thousands of distinct CDR3 sequences listed, around an eighth were seen once. This clonotype came up a few times. The target antigen is unknown. The sequence was collected from a man between 25 and 39 years old who received the YFV17D yellow fever vaccine. The specimen was PBMCs, collected on the day of the yellow fever booster vaccination. The chain uses TRBV5-1 and TRBJ2-7; D gene uncertain. The CDR3 loop reads CASSFEYEQYF. The CDR3 bases are TGCGCCAGCAGCTTCGAATACGAGCAGTACTTC.